This TCR beta chain was obtained from a study of T cells of healthy individuals. One entry per CDR3 protein results from TCRdb running MiXCR on the 5' RACE reads. The table records 60,000 to 70,000 distinct CDR3 sequences, 16% of them present only once. This clonotype occurred many times. The receptor was derived from a human donor in good health.

CDR3 region: CASSRRPDTGELFF. CDR3 bases: TGTGCCAGCAGTAGGAGGCCGGACACCGGGGAGCTGTTTTTT. The rearrangement links TRBV6-6 to TRBJ2-2; D might be TRBD2 (5 bases). The V gene's germline CDR1 is MNHNY and CDR2 SVGAGI (reference sequence). The CDR3 sequence is 14 residues long. Deletions cut 5 bases from V and 3 bases from J, with 10 bases between.